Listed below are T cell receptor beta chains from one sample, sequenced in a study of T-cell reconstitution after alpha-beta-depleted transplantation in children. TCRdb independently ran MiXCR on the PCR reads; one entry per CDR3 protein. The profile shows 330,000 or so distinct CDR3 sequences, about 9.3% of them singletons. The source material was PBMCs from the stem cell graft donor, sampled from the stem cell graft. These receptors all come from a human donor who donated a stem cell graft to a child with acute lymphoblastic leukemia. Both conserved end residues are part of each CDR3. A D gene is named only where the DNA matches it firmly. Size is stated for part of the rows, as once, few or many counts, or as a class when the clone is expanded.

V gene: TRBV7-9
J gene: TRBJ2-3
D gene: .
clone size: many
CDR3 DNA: TGTGCCAGCAGCACCGGTCCGACGCAGTATTTT
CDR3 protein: CASSTGPTQYF

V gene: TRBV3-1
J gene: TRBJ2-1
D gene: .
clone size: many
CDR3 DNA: TGTGCCAGCAGCCCCCAGGCCAATGAGCAGTTCTTC
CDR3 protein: CASSPQANEQFF

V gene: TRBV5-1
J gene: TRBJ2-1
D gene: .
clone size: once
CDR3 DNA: TGCGCCGGCAGCTTGGTCGGGGGCAACGGGGAGCAGTTCTTC
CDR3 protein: CAGSLVGGNGEQFF

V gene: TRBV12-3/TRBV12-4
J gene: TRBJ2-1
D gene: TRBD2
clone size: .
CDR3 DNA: TGTGCCAGCACCGATGGACTAGCGGGACCACAATTCTTC
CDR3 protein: CASTDGLAGPQFF

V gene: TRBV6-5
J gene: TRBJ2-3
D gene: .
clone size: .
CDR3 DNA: TGTGCCAGCAGTTTAGGGATGATCGGGGGCACAGATACGCAGTATTTT
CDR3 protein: CASSLGMIGGTDTQYF

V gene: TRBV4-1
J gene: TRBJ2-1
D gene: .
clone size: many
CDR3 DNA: TGCGCCAGCAGCCAAGACATAGGTGAGCAGTTCTTC
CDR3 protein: CASSQDIGEQFF

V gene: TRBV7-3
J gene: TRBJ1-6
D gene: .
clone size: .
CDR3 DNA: TGTGCCAGCAGCTTAAAGGGCCCAGGGTCACCCCTCCACTTT
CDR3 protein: CASSLKGPGSPLHF

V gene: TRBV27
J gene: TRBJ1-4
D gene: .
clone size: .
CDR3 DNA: TGTGCCAGCAGTTTATCGGTGTATAATGAAAAACTGTTTTTT
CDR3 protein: CASSLSVYNEKLFF

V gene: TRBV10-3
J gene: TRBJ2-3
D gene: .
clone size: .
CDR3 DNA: TGTGCCATCAGTGAGTCGGTGGTAGCGGAGACAGATACGCAGTATTTT
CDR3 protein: CAISESVVAETDTQYF

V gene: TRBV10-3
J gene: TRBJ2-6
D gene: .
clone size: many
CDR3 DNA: TGTGCTATCGGTGGCTCTGGGGCCAACGTCCTGACTTTC
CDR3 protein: CAIGGSGANVLTF

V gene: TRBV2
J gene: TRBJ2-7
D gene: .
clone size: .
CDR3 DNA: TGTGCCAGCCTCAGTGATAGCAACGAGCAGTACTTC
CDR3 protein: CASLSDSNEQYF

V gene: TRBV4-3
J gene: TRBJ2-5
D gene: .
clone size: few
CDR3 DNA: TGCGCCAGCAGCCAAGGAGATGGGTACCAAGAGACCCAGTACTTC
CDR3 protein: CASSQGDGYQETQYF

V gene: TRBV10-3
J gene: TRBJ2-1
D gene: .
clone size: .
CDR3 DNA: TGTGCCATCTCGGGGCTGGGCTCCTACAATGAGCAGTTCTTC
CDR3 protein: CAISGLGSYNEQFF

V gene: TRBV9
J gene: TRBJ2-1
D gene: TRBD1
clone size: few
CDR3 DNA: TGTGCCAGCAGCGCGACGGGACAGGGGGAACTCAATGAGCAGTTCTTC
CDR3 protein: CASSATGQGELNEQFF

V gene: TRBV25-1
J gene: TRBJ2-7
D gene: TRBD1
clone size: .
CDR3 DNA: TGTGCCAGCAGTGAACCAAGGGACAGGGATGTCCCCTACGAGCAGTACTTC
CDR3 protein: CASSEPRDRDVPYEQYF

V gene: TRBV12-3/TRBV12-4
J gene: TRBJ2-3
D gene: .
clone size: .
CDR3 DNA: TGTGCCAGCAGGGTAATGGATGCGCAGTATTTT
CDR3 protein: CASRVMDAQYF

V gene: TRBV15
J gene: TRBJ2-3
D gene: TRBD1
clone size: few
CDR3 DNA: TGTGCCACCAGCAGAGATGGGCAGGGGGCAGATACGCAGTATTTT
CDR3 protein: CATSRDGQGADTQYF

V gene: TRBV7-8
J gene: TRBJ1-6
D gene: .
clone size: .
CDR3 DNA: TGTGCCAGCAGTAAGGGCAGGTCTTATTCACCCCTCCACTTT
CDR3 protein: CASSKGRSYSPLHF

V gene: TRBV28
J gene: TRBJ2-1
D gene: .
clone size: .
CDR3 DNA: TGTGCCAGCAACCCCCCCTTGACCAATGAGCAGTTCTTC
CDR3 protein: CASNPPLTNEQFF

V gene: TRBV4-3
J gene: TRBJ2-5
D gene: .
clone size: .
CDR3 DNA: TGCGCCAGCAGCCAAGGACACTGGATCCAAGAGACCCAGTACTTC
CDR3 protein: CASSQGHWIQETQYF

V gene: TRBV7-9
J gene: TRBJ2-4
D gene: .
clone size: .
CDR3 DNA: TGTGCCAGCAGCTTATCGGACAGCCTTGCAGCCAAAAACATTCAGTACTTC
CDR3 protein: CASSLSDSLAAKNIQYF

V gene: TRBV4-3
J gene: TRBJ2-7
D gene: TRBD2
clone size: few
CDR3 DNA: TGCGCCAGCAGCCTCCAGGCTAGCGGGAGTGACCTCTACGAGCAGTACTTC
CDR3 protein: CASSLQASGSDLYEQYF

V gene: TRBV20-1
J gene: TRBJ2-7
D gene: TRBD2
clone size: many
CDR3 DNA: TGCAGTGCTAGAGATCGAGCGGGAGTCTCCTACGAGCAGTACTTC
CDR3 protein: CSARDRAGVSYEQYF

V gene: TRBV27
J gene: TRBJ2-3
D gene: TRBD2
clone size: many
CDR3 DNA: TGTGCCAGCAGTTTGGGGACTAGCCCAGATACGCAGTATTTT
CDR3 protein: CASSLGTSPDTQYF

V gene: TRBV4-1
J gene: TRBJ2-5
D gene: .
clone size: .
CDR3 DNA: TGCGCCAGCAGCCCGGGACGATCCGATCTAGAGACCCAGTACTTC
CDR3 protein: CASSPGRSDLETQYF

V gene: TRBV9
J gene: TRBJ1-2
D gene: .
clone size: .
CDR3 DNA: TGTGCCAGCAGCCTTAATGAAGTAGGTGGCTACACCTTC
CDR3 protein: CASSLNEVGGYTF

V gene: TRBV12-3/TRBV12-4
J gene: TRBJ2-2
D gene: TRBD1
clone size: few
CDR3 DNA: TGTGCCAGCAGTTTCCCCAACGACAGGGCCACCGGGGAGCTGTTTTTT
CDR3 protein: CASSFPNDRATGELFF

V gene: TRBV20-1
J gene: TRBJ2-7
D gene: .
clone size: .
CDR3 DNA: TGCAGTGGGGACTCCGACTCCTACGAGCAGTACTTC
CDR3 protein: CSGDSDSYEQYF

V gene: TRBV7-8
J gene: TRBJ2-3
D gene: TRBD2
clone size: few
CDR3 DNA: TGTGCCAGCAGCATAACCTTCGGACTAGCGGGAGTGGCAGATACGCAGTATTTT
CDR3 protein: CASSITFGLAGVADTQYF

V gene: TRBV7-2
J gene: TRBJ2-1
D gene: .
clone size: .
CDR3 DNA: TGTGCCAGCGGCCAAGAGAACAATGAGCAGTTCTTC
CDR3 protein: CASGQENNEQFF

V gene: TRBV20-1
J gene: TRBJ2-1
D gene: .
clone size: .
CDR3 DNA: TGCAGTGCTAGAGGGCAGGGTCAATTTTCCTACAATGAGCAGTTCTTC
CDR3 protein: CSARGQGQFSYNEQFF

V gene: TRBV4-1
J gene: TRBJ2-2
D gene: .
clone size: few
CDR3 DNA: TGCGCCAGCAGCCACTTGTGGCAGGAGAACACCGGGGAGCTGTTTTTT
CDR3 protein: CASSHLWQENTGELFF

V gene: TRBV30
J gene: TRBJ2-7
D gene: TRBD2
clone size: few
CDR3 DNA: TGTGCCTGGAGTGTAGGGCTCGGGAGGTACGAGCAGTACTTC
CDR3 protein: CAWSVGLGRYEQYF

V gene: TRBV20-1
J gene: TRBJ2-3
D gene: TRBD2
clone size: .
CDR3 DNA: TGCAGTGCTCCGTCGGGACCAGCGGGAGGGGCAGATACGCAGTATTTT
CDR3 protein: CSAPSGPAGGADTQYF

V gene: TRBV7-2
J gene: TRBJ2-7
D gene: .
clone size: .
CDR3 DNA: TGTGCCAGCAGCCAACCAGGGGCGCGTCCCTACGAGCAGTACTTC
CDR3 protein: CASSQPGARPYEQYF